A single sample is the source of the 14 T cell receptor beta chains below, sequenced in a study of blood T cell repertoires in COVID-19. Data came from immunoSEQ multiplex PCR; TCRdb stores just in-frame clones and leaves some out. The table has 150,000 to 200,000 clones, approximately 89% seen once. The sequenced sample was peripheral blood. Source of these receptors: a man aged 65 to 85 with acute or convalescent COVID-19.

The chain carries TRBV28 and TRBJ1-4; the match to TRBD1 covers 9 bases. Germline CDR1 is MDHEN and CDR2 is SYDVKM. With V trimmed by 3 bases and J by 7 bases, 15 bases remained unmatched. The CDR3 runs to 18 residues. In DNA, the CDR3 is TGTGCCAGCAGTTTTTGGACCCCCACCACAGGGGGCCTTGAAAAACTGTTTTTT. Its translation is CASSFWTPTTGGLEKLFF.

The chain is built from TRBV9 and TRBJ1-1, with D maybe TRBD1 (6 bases). Trimming shortened V by 3 bases and J by 1 base, and 13 bases separated the two germline ends. The CDR3 runs to 15 residues. Germline V gene lookup returns CDR1 SGDLS and CDR2 YYNGEE. The CDR3 loop reads CASSASPTGNTEAFF. The CDR3 nucleotides are TGTGCCAGCAGCGCTTCTCCGACAGGGAACACTGAAGCTTTCTTT.

The DNA for the CDR3 is TGCAGTGCTAGTTCAGGCCTAGCGGTATACAATGAGCAGTTCTTC. This translates into CSASSGLAVYNEQFF. The V call is TRBV20-1, the J call TRBJ2-1; 7 positions match TRBD2. The trim removed 3 bases at V and 4 bases at J, leaving 9 bases unmatched. The CDR3 contains 15 residues. Germline V gives CDR1 DFQATT, CDR2 SNEGSKA (reference sequence).

This rearrangement joins TRBV7-2 to TRBJ1-5, with 10 positions matching TRBD1. The V and J ends lost 5 bases and 3 bases, in that order; junction bases with no gene match: 4. CDR1 is SGHTA and CDR2 is FQGNSA in the germline V gene. The CDR3 covers 15 residues. Here the CDR3 DNA reads TGTGCCAGCAGCATGGGACAGGGGTTCAATCAGCCCCAGCATTTT. It encodes CASSMGQGFNQPQHF.

The genes are TRBV7-2 and TRBJ2-1, with D unresolved. This CDR3 comprises 13 residues. Trimming took off 4 bases at V and 3 bases at J, with 7 bases between the two ends. Germline V lookup: CDR1 SGHTA, CDR2 FQGNSA. The CDR3 DNA reads as TGTGCCAGCAGCTCATCTAGCTACAATGAGCAGTTCTTC. It specifies CASSSSSYNEQFF.

The chain recombines TRBV7-2 with TRBJ2-5, with 8 bases aligning to TRBD1. V dropped 4 bases and J dropped 7; count of bases not matched to a gene: 11. CDR3 length equals 15 residues. Germline V CDR1 and CDR2: SGHTA, FQGNSA. The CDR3 sequence is CASSSRQGQGGTQYF. The CDR3 DNA is TGTGCCAGCAGCTCCCGACAGGGGCAGGGTGGGACCCAGTACTTC.

This rearrangement joins TRBV3-1 (or the pseudogene TRBV3-2) to TRBJ2-1; D ambiguous. V dropped 0 bases and J dropped 0 bases, with 6 bases sitting between them. The CDR3 is made up of 15 amino acids. Germline CDR1 is LGHDT and CDR2 is YNNKEL (reference sequence). The CDR3 spells CASSQEAVSYNEQFF. DNA for the CDR3: TGTGCCAGCAGCCAAGAGGCGGTCTCCTACAATGAGCAGTTCTTC.

The chain is built from TRBV6-5 and TRBJ2-5; 9 bases map to TRBD1. Losses at the gene ends were 6 bases for V and 5 bases for J; bases not matched to a gene: 7. The CDR3 runs 14 residues. CDR1 is MNHEY, CDR2 SVGAGI, per germline. CDR3 coding DNA: TGTGCCAGCAGCCTTAACAGGGGGCTGGAGACCCAGTACTTC. Protein sequence: CASSLNRGLETQYF.

This chain uses TRBV7-9 with TRBJ2-7; TRBD1 matches 9 bases. Trimming at V came to 4 bases and at J to 9 bases, leaving 4 bases not matched to a gene. The CDR3 runs to 12 residues. Germline CDR1 is SEHNR and CDR2 is FQNEAQ (reference sequence). CDR3 coding DNA: TGTGCCAGCAGCTGGGACAGGGATCGGCAGTACTTC. Translation: CASSWDRDRQYF.

The chain employs TRBV7-9 and TRBJ1-3; D is undetermined. Germline CDR1 reads SEHNR; CDR2 reads FQNEAQ (reference sequence). This CDR3 spans 13 amino acids. V gave up 5 bases and J gave up 4 bases, with 9 bases separating them. This CDR3 reads CASSRTGGNTIYF. CDR3 in DNA: TGTGCCAGCAGCAGAACCGGGGGAAACACCATATATTTT. The full variable domain, rest sourced from reference TRBV7-9 and TRBJ1-3, is DTGVSQNPRHKITKRGQNVTFRCDPISEHNRLYWYRQTLGQGPEFLTYFQNEAQLEKSRLLSDRFSAERPKGSFSTLEIQRTEQGDSAMYLCASSRTGGNTIYFGEGSWLTVV.

This clone has more than one count but fewer than ten. The gene calls are TRBV19 and TRBJ2-1, with D maybe TRBD1 (5 bases). The germline CDR1 and CDR2 sequences are LNHDA and SQIVND (reference sequence). The CDR3 is made up of 17 amino acids. Trimming removed 7 bases from V and 0 bases from J, with 19 bases in between. The DNA of the CDR3 is TGTGCCAGTACCGCAAAAGGCAGGGCGAGCTCCTACAATGAGCAGTTCTTC. Encoded protein: CASTAKGRASSYNEQFF.

The V call is TRBV5-4, the J call TRBJ2-2, with 10 bases lining up with TRBD2. This CDR3 is built from 16 residues. Germline CDR1 is SGHNT and CDR2 is YYREEE (reference sequence). V gave up 3 bases and J gave up 7 bases; unmatched junction bases: 9. The CDR3 region is CASSSYTRLAGGELFF. CDR3 DNA sequence: TGTGCCAGCAGCTCATACACTAGACTAGCGGGCGGGGAGCTGTTTTTT.

The chain recombines TRBV5-1 with TRBJ2-3; 7 nucleotides line up with TRBD1. The V and J ends lost 4 bases and 0 bases, in that order; junction bases with no gene match: 2. Per germline, CDR1 SGHRS and CDR2 YFSETQ. The CDR3 consists of 14 residues. The CDR3, as DNA: TGCGCCAGCAGCCAACAGGGGAGCACAGATACGCAGTATTTT. This translates into CASSQQGSTDTQYF.

V is TRBV29-1 and J is TRBJ2-2, with TRBD2 matching over 10 bases. Germline trimming cut 3 bases from V and 7 bases from J; bases unmatched to any gene: 8. Germline assignment: CDR1 SQVTM and CDR2 ANQGSEA. The CDR3 has 15 residues. CDR3 in amino acids: CSVDRLAGVGGELFF. CDR3 coding DNA: TGCAGCGTTGATCGGCTAGCGGGAGTAGGCGGGGAGCTGTTTTTT.